This T cell receptor beta chain was documented in a study of graft-versus-host responses after intestinal transplantation. Looking at the study overall: Anti-thymocyte globulin induction, then tacrolimus and steroids for about 3 years, went to all recipients.

Germline V lookup: CDR1 SEHNR, CDR2 FQNEAQ (reference sequence). This CDR3 region has 14 residues. Trimming removed 5 bases from V and 4 bases from J, with 14 bases in between. Clones were sequenced by immunoSEQ multiplex PCR, and TCRdb holds only the in-frame ones, with some missing. The sample records roughly 110,000 clones, around nine tenths being singletons. Comments on this clone: The antigen is undetermined.

The V and J genes are TRBV7-9 and TRBJ1-1; D might be TRBD1 (5 bases). This receptor was obtained from a human donor who was the organ donor for an intestinal transplant. Sequences were derived from unstimulated CD4+ T cells sorted from spleen or lymph node cells, sampled before transplant. The CDR3, as DNA: TGTGCCAGCAGCCCGCAAGGGGCAGGCACTGAAGCTTTCTTT. Encoded protein: CASSPQGAGTEAFF.